These T cell receptor beta chains were read from a single sample in a study of T-cell reconstitution after alpha-beta-depleted transplantation in children. TCRdb analysed the PCR reads with MiXCR anew, one entry per CDR3 protein. The data hold about 580,000 distinct CDR3 sequences, with roughly 23% observed a single time. Source: PBMCs, mostly from graft donor cells, taken 360 days after TCRalphabeta/CD19-depleted stem cell transplant. Source of these receptors: a boy younger than two who had a stem cell transplant for acute myeloid leukemia, so the T cells may come from the graft donor. Both conserved end residues are part of each CDR3. D genes are given only for firm matches. Size tells how often a clone was seen (once, few, many) or the class of an expanded clone, and some rows leave it out.

>TRBJ2-3|many|TRBV20-1|NA
CSATRQAQTDTQYF
TGCAGTGCTACCCGACAGGCCCAGACAGATACGCAGTATTTT
>TRBJ1-2|few|TRBV5-5|TRBD1
CASSSQGVGYTF
TGTGCCAGCAGCTCACAGGGGGTTGGCTACACCTTC
>TRBJ2-7|many|TRBV6-5|TRBD1
CASSWTGNEQYF
TGTGCCAGCAGCTGGACAGGAAACGAGCAGTACTTC
>TRBJ2-7|many|TRBV5-1|TRBD1
CASSPGTGGIYEQYF
TGCGCCAGCAGTCCTGGGACAGGGGGAATCTACGAGCAGTACTTC
>TRBJ2-1|NA|TRBV18|NA
CASSPPWGHQGQDDNEQFF
TGTGCCAGCTCACCACCGTGGGGCCATCAAGGCCAAGATGACAATGAGCAGTTCTTC
>TRBJ2-2|many|TRBV18|NA
CASSPLTASGELFF
TGTGCCAGCTCACCTCTAACAGCCTCCGGGGAGCTGTTTTTT
>TRBJ2-3|many|TRBV6-1|NA
CASRATLIDTQYF
TGTGCCAGCCGGGCCACCCTGATAGATACGCAGTATTTT
>TRBJ2-1|NA|TRBV12-5|TRBD2
CASGSGLANEQFF
TGTGCTAGTGGTTCCGGACTAGCCAATGAGCAGTTCTTC
>TRBJ2-3|NA|TRBV5-6|TRBD1
CASSLRWDREPPDTQYF
TGTGCCAGCAGCCTCAGGTGGGACAGGGAGCCCCCAGATACGCAGTATTTT
>TRBJ2-1|NA|TRBV5-5|NA
CASSLGGVRGYNEQFF
TGTGCCAGCAGCTTGGGGGGAGTCCGAGGATATAATGAGCAGTTCTTC
>TRBJ1-1|few|TRBV12-3/TRBV12-4|TRBD1
CASSCHRGSCMNTEAFF
TGTGCCAGCAGTTGTCACAGGGGGAGTTGCATGAACACTGAAGCTTTCTTT
>TRBJ2-5|NA|TRBV5-5|TRBD2
CASSLGWGGETQYF
TGTGCCAGCAGCTTGGGTTGGGGGGGGGAGACCCAGTACTTC
>TRBJ2-1|many|TRBV7-9|TRBD2
CASSSSGTYNEQFF
TGTGCCAGCAGCTCGAGCGGGACTTACAATGAGCAGTTCTTC
>TRBJ2-3|many|TRBV7-9|NA
CASSLGGLPAPYF
TGTGCCAGCAGCTTAGGCGGGCTGCCCGCTCCGTATTTT
>TRBJ2-5|few|TRBV6-4|NA
CASSLRLEIETQYF
TGTGCCAGCAGTCTCCGACTTGAAATTGAGACCCAGTACTTC
>TRBJ2-7|NA|TRBV15|TRBD2
CATSRDESGAGVSYEQYF
TGTGCCACCAGCAGAGACGAGAGCGGAGCGGGGGTCTCCTACGAGCAGTACTTC
>TRBJ1-6|many|TRBV6-1|NA
CASNFLYAEGSPLHF
TGTGCCAGCAACTTTCTGTACGCAGAGGGTTCACCCCTCCACTTT
>TRBJ2-1|many|TRBV19|TRBD1
CASSHDRVRDNEQFF
TGTGCCAGTAGCCATGACAGGGTTAGGGACAATGAGCAGTTCTTC
>TRBJ2-5|NA|TRBV18|NA
CASSPGETTGETQYF
TGTGCCAGCTCACCGGGGGAAACTACTGGAGAGACCCAGTACTTC
>TRBJ2-7|many|TRBV12-3/TRBV12-4|TRBD1
CASTLVPGQGLYEQYF
TGTGCCAGCACCCTCGTCCCGGGACAGGGCCTCTACGAGCAGTACTTC
>TRBJ2-7|few|TRBV27|TRBD1
CASSLSGTGYSSYEQYF
TGTGCCAGCAGTTTGTCCGGGACAGGGTACTCCTCCTACGAGCAGTACTTC
>TRBJ2-7|NA|TRBV6-1|NA
CASSEAHYDEQYF
TGTGCCAGCAGTGAAGCGCATTACGACGAGCAGTACTTC
>TRBJ2-1|few|TRBV7-8|NA
CASSLFGQYNEQFF
TGTGCCAGCAGCTTATTCGGACAGTACAATGAGCAGTTCTTC
>TRBJ2-7|few|TRBV20-1|TRBD1
CSAREETGQIDF
TGCAGTGCTAGAGAGGAGACGGGACAGATAGACTTC
>TRBJ2-1|many|TRBV5-1|TRBD1
CASSVSGTGSYNEQFF
TGCGCCAGCAGCGTCTCCGGGACAGGGAGCTACAATGAGCAGTTCTTC
>TRBJ1-1|few|TRBV6-5|TRBD1
CASSYTGGWDTEAFF
TGTGCCAGCAGTTACACAGGGGGCTGGGACACTGAAGCTTTCTTT
>TRBJ1-3|many|TRBV7-2|TRBD1
CASSRTGAGNTIYF
TGTGCCAGCAGCCGAACAGGGGCTGGAAACACCATATATTTT
>TRBJ2-2|NA|TRBV28|NA
CASSPYETNTGELFF
TGTGCCAGCAGCCCTTATGAGACGAACACCGGGGAGCTGTTTTTT
>TRBJ1-2|many|TRBV7-2|NA
CASSGGIGVGYTF
TGTGCCAGCAGTGGGGGGATCGGAGTTGGCTACACCTTC
>TRBJ2-5|few|TRBV29-1|NA
CSVSGRQKETQYF
TGCAGCGTTTCGGGCAGGCAGAAAGAGACCCAGTACTTC
>TRBJ2-1|many|TRBV14|TRBD2
CASSRGLADNEQFF
TGTGCCAGCAGCCGCGGACTAGCGGACAATGAGCAGTTCTTC
>TRBJ2-5|once|TRBV5-1|NA
CASSLTASGPSQETQYF
TGCGCCAGCAGCTTGACCGCATCCGGACCCTCCCAAGAGACCCAGTACTTC
>TRBJ2-7|NA|TRBV6-1|TRBD1
CASTAPGTGYEQYF
TGTGCCAGCACCGCCCCCGGGACAGGGTACGAGCAGTACTTC
>TRBJ2-2|NA|TRBV7-2|NA
CASSLAVRNTGELFF
TGTGCCAGCAGCTTAGCAGTCCGGAACACCGGGGAGCTGTTTTTT
>TRBJ1-2|many|TRBV20-1|NA
CSASRPAFHGYTF
TGCAGTGCTAGCCGACCGGCTTTTCATGGCTACACCTTC
>TRBJ1-1|NA|TRBV6-5|TRBD1
CASSYDRENTEAFF
TGTGCCAGCAGTTATGACAGGGAGAACACTGAAGCTTTCTTT
>TRBJ2-1|NA|TRBV20-1|TRBD2
CSPSGGSYNEQFF
TGCAGTCCATCGGGGGGCTCCTACAATGAGCAGTTCTTC